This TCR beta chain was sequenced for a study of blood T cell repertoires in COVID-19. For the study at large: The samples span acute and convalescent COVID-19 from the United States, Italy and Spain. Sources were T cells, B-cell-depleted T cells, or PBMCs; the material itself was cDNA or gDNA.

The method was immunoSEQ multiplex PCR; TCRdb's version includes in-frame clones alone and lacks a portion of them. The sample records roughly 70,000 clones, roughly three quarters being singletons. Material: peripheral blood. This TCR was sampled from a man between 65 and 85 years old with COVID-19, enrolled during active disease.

Written as DNA, the CDR3 is TGTGCCAGCAGTTTGGGAGGGAAGGTAAATTCACCCCTCCACTTT. It codes for CASSLGGKVNSPLHF. This chain uses TRBV28 with TRBJ1-6; D remains unclear. The V gene's germline CDR1 is MDHEN and CDR2 SYDVKM. The germline V and J ends were trimmed by 3 bases and 7 bases, with 13 bases remaining between them. This CDR3 comprises 15 residues.